Here is one T cell receptor beta chain with its context. This entry comes from a study of control samples from healthy donors and cancer patients. Assay: immunoSEQ multiplex PCR; the TCRdb copy retains only in-frame clones and omits some. The table lists around 150,000 clones, around nine tenths of them singletons. Germline-derived CDR1 and CDR2 are MDHEN and SYDVKM. The CDR3 has 12 amino acids. Deletions cut 2 bases from V and 7 bases from J, with 6 bases between. The gene calls are TRBV28 and TRBJ2-1; no clear D gene. The material sequenced was blood. The sequence was collected from a man between 18 and 29 years old in good health. CDR3 in DNA: TGTGCCAGCAGTTTAGTGAAGAATGAGCAGTTCTTC. Its protein product is CASSLVKNEQFF.